This TCR beta chain appears in the sequencing data of a study of identical twins. Study-wide results and limits: There is a chance that invariant MAIT and iNKT cells partially muddied zero-insertion analyses.

This clonotype was detected a few times. Its cognate antigen is unknown. Trimming stripped 5 bases from V and 3 bases from J, with 11 bases between. CDR1 is SEHNR, CDR2 FQNEAQ, per germline (reference sequence). The CDR3 is 13 amino acids. MiXCR, run by TCRdb on the 5' RACE reads, gives a single entry per CDR3 protein. The profile covers 690,000 or so distinct CDR3 sequences, with 8.5% to 9% appearing a single time and 0.98% taken by the ten largest. These data also formed part of another study, on yellow fever vaccine responses in identical twins.

The material sequenced was PBMCs. This TCR was sampled from a woman in her late teens or twenties in good health. This sequence joins TRBV7-9 and TRBJ2-7; D gene ambiguous. The CDR3 here is CASSPPGNYEQYF. In DNA form, the CDR3 reads TGTGCCAGCAGCCCCCCCGGTAACTACGAGCAGTACTTC.